A single sample is the source of the 2 T cell receptor beta chains below, sequenced in a study of T cell responses to AZD1222 COVID-19 vaccine. Libraries were prepared by immunoSEQ multiplex PCR; TCRdb keeps only in-frame clonotypes and omits some of them. The table includes roughly 30,000 clones, 78% detected once. This specimen consisted of peripheral blood, obtained 28 days after the second AZD1222 dose. The origin of the receptors is an adult who received the AZD1222 COVID-19 vaccine.

The chain employs TRBV9 and TRBJ2-5; 12 nucleotides agree with TRBD2. This CDR3 region has 19 residues. The ends lost 0 bases at V and 4 bases at J; junction bases unmatched: 13. Germline lookup yields CDR1 SGDLS and CDR2 YYNGEE. The CDR3 DNA reads as TGTGCCAGCAGCGTAGCATTTGGGGCTAGCGGGGGGGCTAGAGAGACCCAGTACTTC. Translation gives CASSVAFGASGGARETQYF.

The chain uses TRBV9 and TRBJ2-7, with D maybe TRBD1 (6 bases). V was cut by 3 bases and J by 3 bases, with 25 bases left in between. The CDR3 consists of 18 residues. The germline V gene has CDR1 SGDLS and CDR2 YYNGEE. The DNA for the CDR3 is TGTGCCAGCAGCGCACGACCCCCCGGGACAAAAATATACTACGAGCAGTACGTC. Protein product: CASSARPPGTKIYYEQYV.